This entry describes one T cell receptor (beta chain). Original processing methods: Estimation of nucleated cell counts relied on the amplification of reference gene primers. The assay was immunoSEQ multiplex PCR, and TCRdb's table has in-frame clones only and misses some. V, J and clone size are those of that table, while D and trimming were read from the DNA. The table has more than 90,000 clones, approximately 85% seen once. This sample stems from a study of blood T cell repertoires in COVID-19. CDR1 and CDR2 from the germline V gene are MDHEN and SYDVKM. CDR3 length: 13 residues. Trimming cost V 6 bases and J 4 bases, with 12 bases left between them.

The TCR originated in a man between 65 and 80 years old with acute or convalescent COVID-19. Sequencing used peripheral blood. The rearrangement links TRBV28 to TRBJ1-2; no clear D gene. CDR3 bases: TGTGCCAGCAGCACTGGGCCGTTCTATGGCTACACCTTC. It codes for CASSTGPFYGYTF.